The sequence of this T cell receptor (beta chain) was determined in a study of blood T cell repertoires in COVID-19. Background on the study: PBMCs, B-cell-depleted T cells, or T cells provided the cDNA or gDNA that made up the material.

Repertoires were generated with immunoSEQ multiplex PCR, while TCRdb's copy carries only in-frame clones and drops some. Seen here are 200,000 to 250,000 clones, about four fifths observed once, and the top ten hold 7.5% to 9%. The receptor's source is a woman older than 75 with COVID-19, enrolled during active disease. The sample consisted of peripheral blood.

The CDR3 loop is CASSVGGRDEQYF. The CDR3 DNA reads TGTGCCAGCAGCGTAGGGGGGCGGGACGAGCAGTACTTC. The chain uses TRBV9 and TRBJ2-7; possible D gene TRBD1, 6 bases. CDR1 and CDR2 (germline): SGDLS, YYNGEE. V shed 0 bases and J shed 5 bases, with 9 bases lying between them. The CDR3 consists of 13 residues.